This T cell receptor beta chain was sequenced in a study of blood T cell repertoires in COVID-19. Across the whole study: The United States, Italy and Spain provided the acute and convalescent COVID-19 samples.

Germline V lookup: CDR1 SEHNR, CDR2 FQNEAQ (reference sequence). This CDR3 has 14 amino acids. Trimming removed 5 bases from V and 4 bases from J, with 11 bases in between. Libraries were prepared by immunoSEQ multiplex PCR; TCRdb keeps only in-frame clonotypes and omits some of them. The data contain 14,000 or so clones, roughly four fifths of them singletons. The chain links TRBV7-9 to TRBJ2-2; D possibly corresponds to TRBD1 (5 bases). The TCR originated in a boy younger than 10 with active or convalescent COVID-19. Sequencing was done on a sample of peripheral blood. CDR3 coding DNA: TGTGCCAGCAGCCCATGGGGCAGCACCGGGGAGCTGTTTTTT. It codes for CASSPWGSTGELFF.